These 30 T cell receptor beta chains share one sample of origin, sequenced in a study of blood T cell repertoires in COVID-19. The protocol was immunoSEQ multiplex PCR, while the TCRdb copy is restricted to in-frame clones and leaves out a portion. The profile covers about 100,000 clones, with around four fifths appearing a single time and about an eighth taken by the ten largest. Sequencing used peripheral blood. Source of these receptors: a man aged 50 to 60 with active or convalescent COVID-19.

This sequence joins TRBV11-2 and TRBJ2-3; TRBD2 aligns across 9 bases. Germline-derived CDR1 and CDR2 are SGHAT and FQNNGV. CDR3 length equals 17 residues. Losses at the gene ends were 1 base for V and 0 bases for J; bases not matched to a gene: 5. The CDR3 is CASSLGTSVSSTDTQYF. The CDR3 DNA is TGTGCCAGCAGCTTAGGGACTAGCGTCTCTAGCACAGATACGCAGTATTTT. The whole variable domain, remainder taken from reference TRBV11-2 and TRBJ2-3, is EAGVAQSPRYKIIEKRQSVAFWCNPISGHATLYWYQQILGQGPKLLIQFQNNGVVDDSQLPKDRFSAERLKGVDSTLKIQPAKLEDSAVYLCASSLGTSVSSTDTQYFGPGTRLTVL.

J is TRBJ2-7 and V is TRBV10-2; 7 positions agree with TRBD2. The V segment lost 3 bases and the J segment 4 bases; nucleotides outside the gene matches: 24. The germline gives CDR1 WSHSY, CDR2 SAAADI. CDR3 length: 20 amino acids. CDR3 region: CASSDCAAGLVGAVSYEQYF. The CDR3 nucleotides read TGCGCCAGCAGTGATTGTGCTGCCGGACTAGTTGGGGCAGTAAGTTACGAGCAGTACTTC.

As concerns this clone: A read error may produce the germline difference seen at one junction end. This sequence joins TRBV5-1 and TRBJ1-4; no definite D call. The CDR3 covers 14 residues. Germline V gives CDR1 SGHRS, CDR2 YFSETQ. CDR3 bases: TGCGCCAGCAGCTTGCTAAATGCTAATGAAAAGCTGTTTTTT. Amino acid sequence: CASSLLNANEKLFF.

The rearrangement links TRBV5-1 to TRBJ1-2; 8 bases are shared with TRBD1. Germline V CDR1 and CDR2: SGHRS, YFSETQ. V lost 3 bases, J lost 3 bases, and 7 bases stayed unmatched. CDR3 length equals 15 residues. CDR3 bases: TGCGCCAGCAGCTCCGATACGACAGGGGACTATGGCTACACCTTC. Translation: CASSSDTTGDYGYTF.

This clone was found a few times. The chain joins TRBV5-1 to TRBJ2-3; possibly TRBD2 for D (6 bases). The CDR3 sequence is 17 residues long. Germline V gene sequence: CDR1 SGHRS, CDR2 YFSETQ. V lost 0 bases, J lost 0 bases, and 14 bases lay in between. CDR3 amino acids: CASSLAGIAVSTDTQYF. In DNA, the CDR3 is TGCGCCAGCAGCTTGGCCGGGATAGCGGTTAGCACAGATACGCAGTATTTT.

The genes are TRBV3-1 (or the pseudogene TRBV3-2) and TRBJ1-1; TRBD1 might be the D (6 bases). There are 13 residues in the CDR3. V was clipped by 4 bases and J by 13 bases, with 19 bases between them. Per the germline V gene, CDR1 is LGHDT and CDR2 is YNNKEL (reference sequence). CDR3 nucleotide sequence: TGTGCCAGCAGCCCTTACAGGGAGGGCGTAGGTTTCTTT. Its protein product is CASSPYREGVGFF.

The rearrangement uses TRBV18 and TRBJ1-1; unclear D gene. V lost 3 bases and J lost 4, with 12 bases in between. Germline V gene data show CDR1 as KGHSH and CDR2 as LQKENI. This CDR3 is built from 14 residues. As DNA, the CDR3 is TGTGCCAGCTCACCCAAAACTCTTTCCACTGAAGCTTTCTTT. Amino acids: CASSPKTLSTEAFF.

The V gene is TRBV7-9, the J gene TRBJ2-7; 7 bases map to TRBD2. This CDR3 has 15 residues. CDR1 is SEHNR and CDR2 is FQNEAQ in the germline V gene (reference sequence). Losses at the gene ends were 6 bases for V and 3 bases for J; bases not matched to a gene: 11. Here the CDR3 reads CASSVGTGRDYEQYF. DNA of the CDR3: TGTGCCAGCAGTGTCGGGACTGGGAGGGACTACGAGCAGTACTTC.

This clone appeared a single time. The chain carries TRBV24-1 and TRBJ2-3; 8 positions match TRBD1. The V and J ends lost 3 bases and 5 bases, in that order; junction bases with no gene match: 6. The CDR3 is 15 amino acids. Germline loops: CDR1 KGHDR, CDR2 SFDVKD. CDR3: CATSDPGGAGDTQYF. The CDR3 bases are TGTGCCACCAGTGATCCAGGGGGCGCGGGAGATACGCAGTATTTT.

This clone turned up a few times. V and J are TRBV5-1 and TRBJ1-2; unclear D gene. Trimming took 1 base from V and 7 from J, leaving 14 bases between them. The germline V gene has CDR1 SGHRS and CDR2 YFSETQ. There are 14 residues in the CDR3. The CDR3 nucleotides are TGCGCCAGCAGCTTGAACGGCGACGGGAGTGGCTACACCTTC. Protein: CASSLNGDGSGYTF.

The V and J genes are TRBV21-1 and TRBJ1-2; the tabulated D call, TRBD1, remains unverified against the DNA. TRBV21-1 is flagged as a pseudogene. The CDR3 covers 15 residues. In nucleotides, the CDR3 is TGTGCCAGCAGCAAAGCAACAGGGGGTTATTATGGCTACACCTTC. Amino acid sequence: CASSKATGGYYGYTF.

The chain is built from TRBV24-1 and TRBJ1-2; no clear D gene. From germline, CDR1 is KGHDR and CDR2 SFDVKD. The germline V and J ends were trimmed by 2 bases and 6 bases, with 15 bases remaining between them. This CDR3 is 15 amino acids long. The CDR3 region is CATSDYRDGRNGYTF. In DNA, the CDR3 is TGTGCCACCAGTGATTATCGGGATGGGAGGAATGGCTACACCTTC.

V is TRBV10-2 and J is TRBJ1-5, with 10 bases identical to TRBD1. Germline CDR1 and CDR2: WSHSY and SAAADI. The V and J ends lost 8 bases and 5 bases, in that order; junction bases with no gene match: 12. The CDR3 is 16 residues long. The CDR3 DNA sequence: TGCGCCAGCCGGGACCGGGACAGGGGTATCGATCAGCCCCAGCATTTT. Encoded protein: CASRDRDRGIDQPQHF.

The chain is built from TRBV30 and TRBJ1-4; perhaps TRBD1 as D (6 bases). Deletions cut 2 bases from V and 8 bases from J, with 21 bases between. The CDR3 has 16 residues. Germline lookup yields CDR1 GTSNPN and CDR2 SVGIG (reference sequence). CDR3 sequence reads: CAWSPKVVGRGEKLFF. The CDR3 bases are TGTGCCTGGAGTCCCAAAGTCGTCGGAAGGGGGGAAAAACTGTTTTTT.

The J gene is TRBJ1-5, the V gene TRBV11-3, with D possibly being TRBD1 (5 bases). CDR1 SGHNT and CDR2 YENEEA come from the germline V gene. This CDR3 comprises 13 residues. The ends were cut back, 1 base at V and 7 bases at J, with 8 bases in the middle. CDR3 nucleotide sequence: TGTGCCAGCAGCTTAGGGGGGGAACAGCCCCAGCATTTT. Translation: CASSLGGEQPQHF.

This clone was seen only once. The chain uses TRBV2 and TRBJ2-7, with D possibly being TRBD2 (6 bases). Looked up from germline, CDR1 is SNHLY and CDR2 is FYNNEI. Trimming took 6 bases from V and 6 from J, leaving 18 bases between them. The CDR3 runs to 14 residues. CDR3 in DNA: TGTGCCAGCAGCCCACTAGCCGGTTCGACCGAGCAGTACTTC. Translation gives CASSPLAGSTEQYF.

The chain has TRBV30 and TRBJ1-2; D might be TRBD1 (5 bases). The germline V gene encodes CDR1 GTSNPN and CDR2 SVGIG (reference sequence). Trimming cost V 4 bases and J 8 bases, with 14 bases left between them. The CDR3 consists of 12 residues. CDR3 nucleotide sequence: TGTGCCTGGATAGAGGACATATCGGGCTACACCTTC. Translating it yields CAWIEDISGYTF.

This clone appeared a few times. CDR3 in amino acids: CASSRTPNTGELFF. The CDR3 DNA follows: TGCGCCAGCAGTAGAACTCCTAACACCGGGGAGCTGTTTTTT. The chain couples TRBV10-1 to TRBJ2-2; D remains ambiguous. This CDR3 is built from 14 residues. Germline lookup yields CDR1 WNHNN and CDR2 SYGVQD (reference sequence). V lost 5 bases, J lost 2 bases, and 9 bases lay in between.

The CDR3 sequence: CASSLVGPTEAFF. In nucleotides, the CDR3 is TGCGCCAGCAGCTTGGTGGGGCCCACTGAAGCTTTCTTT. The chain couples TRBV5-1 to TRBJ1-1, with D possibly being TRBD1 (5 bases). Between the trimmed V and J ends, which lost 0 bases and 4 bases, there was a span of 7 bases. The CDR3 consists of 13 residues. Germline lookup yields CDR1 SGHRS and CDR2 YFSETQ.

The chain links TRBV7-2 to TRBJ2-7, with D hard to call. V gave up 1 base and J gave up 0 bases, with 10 bases separating them. This CDR3 has 15 amino acids. Germline CDR1 SGHTA, CDR2 FQGNSA. The CDR3 sequence is CASSLGVRFSYEQYF. For the CDR3, the DNA is TGTGCCAGCAGCTTAGGGGTCAGGTTCTCCTACGAGCAGTACTTC.

The CDR3 region is CASSLEVAGVTDTQYF. DNA of the CDR3: TGCGCCAGCAGCTTGGAAGTAGCGGGAGTTACAGATACGCAGTATTTT. This rearrangement joins TRBV5-1 to TRBJ2-3; 9 bases are a match to TRBD2. The CDR3 extends over 16 amino acids. V shed 0 bases, J shed 3 bases, and the junction held 5 bases outside the gene matches. In germline, CDR1 is SGHRS, CDR2 YFSETQ. Supplemented by reference TRBV5-1 and TRBJ2-3, the full variable domain reads KAGVTQTPRYLIKTRGQQVTLSCSPISGHRSVSWYQQTPGQGLQFLFEYFSETQRNKGNFPGRFSGRQFSNSRSEMNVSTLELGDSALYLCASSLEVAGVTDTQYFGPGTRLTVL.

This chain joins TRBV6-5 and TRBJ1-1, with D unresolved. Trimming shortened V by 7 bases and J by 1 base, and 10 bases separated the two germline ends. Germline values: CDR1 MNHEY, CDR2 SVGAGI. The CDR3 totals 13 residues. The CDR3 DNA follows: TGTGCCAGCACCCTGGAGTGGAACACTGAAGCTTTCTTT. Protein sequence: CASTLEWNTEAFF.

This clone appeared a single time. This chain links TRBV21-1 with TRBJ2-7; the table's D call TRBD2 went unverified against the DNA. TRBV21-1 is marked as a pseudogene. The CDR3 sequence is 19 residues long. The CDR3 reads CASSKVGEKAGGPTYEQYF. In DNA form, the CDR3 reads TGTGCCAGCAGCAAAGTAGGCGAAAAAGCGGGAGGCCCTACCTACGAGCAGTACTTC.

The chain joins TRBV5-1 to TRBJ2-3; TRBD1 aligns across 12 bases. This CDR3 spans 16 amino acids. The V segment lost 3 bases and the J segment 5 bases; nucleotides outside the gene matches: 7. CDR1 and CDR2 (germline): SGHRS, YFSETQ. The DNA of the CDR3 is TGCGCCAGCAGCTGGAAAGGGACAGGGGGCGAAGATACGCAGTATTTT. It codes for CASSWKGTGGEDTQYF.

CDR3 coding DNA: TGCGCCAGCAGTGAAGGGACAGGGTATAACAATGAGCAGTTCTTC. This encodes CASSEGTGYNNEQFF. V and J are TRBV10-1 and TRBJ2-1; 9 bases match TRBD1. Trimming at V came to 3 bases and at J to 5 bases, leaving 5 bases not matched to a gene. Per the germline V gene, CDR1 is WNHNN and CDR2 is SYGVQD (reference sequence). The CDR3 loop spans 15 amino acids.

This rearrangement joins TRBV7-2 to TRBJ2-7; a weak D match, TRBD1 (6 bases). V lost 5 bases to trimming and J lost 2 bases, with 13 bases between them. The CDR3 spans 14 residues. Germline lookup yields CDR1 SGHTA and CDR2 FQGNSA. The CDR3 loop is CASSLGTPTYEQYF. The CDR3 DNA sequence: TGTGCCAGCAGCCTCGGGACACCTACCTACGAGCAGTACTTC.

The chain uses TRBV7-9 and TRBJ1-1; D remains unclear. With 6 bases removed from V and 3 bases from J, the gap between germline ends came to 14 bases. The length of the CDR3 is 14 residues. The germline V gene encodes CDR1 SEHNR and CDR2 FQNEAQ (reference sequence). The DNA for the CDR3 is TGTGCCAGCAGTGAGGAGGAGGGTTACACTGAAGCTTTCTTT. This gives the protein CASSEEEGYTEAFF. Full variable domain (missing parts from reference TRBV7-9 and TRBJ1-1): DTGVSQNPRHKITKRGQNVTFRCDPISEHNRLYWYRQTLGQGPEFLTYFQNEAQLEKSRLLSDRFSAERPKGSFSTLEIQRTEQGDSAMYLCASSEEEGYTEAFFGQGTRLTVV.

The V gene is TRBV28, the J gene TRBJ1-6, with 11 bases that match TRBD1. The CDR3 contains 15 residues. CDR1 and CDR2 from the germline V gene are MDHEN and SYDVKM. Trimming took 8 bases from V and 8 from J; bases not matched to a gene: 8. The CDR3 nucleotides read TGTGCCAGCGGAGTGGACAGGGGGCGTGATTCACCCCTCCACTTT. Encoded protein: CASGVDRGRDSPLHF.

V is TRBV6-6 and J is TRBJ1-2; D not certain. Trimming pared 2 bases from V and 6 bases from J, leaving 10 bases between. This CDR3 is 13 amino acids long. Per the germline V gene, CDR1 is MNHNY and CDR2 is SVGAGI (reference sequence). The CDR3 sequence: CASSYGGGDGYTF. CDR3 nucleotides: TGTGCCAGCAGTTACGGAGGCGGCGATGGCTACACCTTC.

V usage is TRBV7-9 and J usage is TRBJ1-1, with D tentatively TRBD1 (6 bases). CDR1 and CDR2 from the germline V gene are SEHNR and FQNEAQ (reference sequence). Trimming left V 4 bases short and J 5 bases short, with 17 bases between. This CDR3 contains 15 residues. This chain's CDR3 is CASSSRVGRGTEAFF. Here the CDR3 DNA reads TGTGCCAGCAGCTCGAGGGTGGGGAGGGGGACTGAAGCTTTCTTT.